The present T cell receptor (beta chain) was sequenced within a study of cytomegalovirus exposure and HLA in healthy donors (dated 2017 in TCRdb). Study-wide context: According to an earlier analysis of several hundred of the donors, 150 million to 200 million T cells yielded roughly 110 million unique TCR beta sequences and about 300 Gb of sequence data. An early release that covered about 600 HLA-typed donors contained about 290 gigabases of sequencing data and around 80 million unique TCR sequences. Of the roughly 390 genotyped donors, 81% were placed in the genetic ancestry cluster associated with self-reported Caucasian donors. The study was designed to test whether signatures of past pathogen exposure could be identified by cataloging public T cell receptors. The study used immunosequencing to profile the T cell repertoires of 666 subjects and linked those repertoires to cytomegalovirus serostatus. A separate validation cohort of over a hundred different subjects was used in addition to the roughly 700-subject first cohort. High-throughput TCR immunosequencing, statistical association of individual TCRs with disease status, and machine learning were combined to predict cytomegalovirus infection status. A later analysis re-examined previously published TCR beta repertoires from about 670 donors and added high-resolution HLA genotyping to investigate patterns of TCR occurrence. In the later analysis, no new phenotypic data were used to find candidate immune exposures; instead, reliance was placed on TCR beta sequences and their occurrence across donors. An earlier analysis of 500 to 750 of the donors applied high-throughput TCR beta sequencing to assess whether each TCR beta V gene segment acted as functional or pseudogenic. Donor age, sex, ethnicity and CMV serostatus were collected together with the repertoire data. In a later genetic analysis, genome-wide SNP genotypes for about three fifths of the roughly 670 donors were used, and that subset was treated as a discovery cohort. Every discovery cohort repertoire had been produced on one sequencing platform. Both class I and class II loci were covered by HLA typing, at four-digit resolution. Typing coverage varied by locus: 629-630 donors for A, B, C, DRB1 and DQB1; roughly 500 for DQA1; about 570 for DPA1; about 450 for DPB1. About five DR-DQ haplotypes were treated as single units for association and clustering because of strong linkage in the cohort. On average, roughly 250,000 unique TCR beta nucleotide sequences were sequenced per donor among fewer than 500 genotyped donors of the cohort, with 15% to 20% of those sequences being non-productive.

In regard to this clone: This receptor's antigen is unknown. No per-base quality is available; no much larger clone lies one base away.

Overall study outcomes, separate from this receptor: Because counts were too low, 15 to 20 rarely observed V segments, including chromosome 9 orphons, were excluded from the earlier analysis of 587 of the donors. In a later analysis, 15,000 to 20,000 TCR beta sequences were associated with specific HLA alleles at a false discovery rate of 0.05. While some public TCRs were present in many individuals, most TCR sequences turned up only very rarely across donors. In a later analysis, HLA-associated TCR beta chains were found to be more clonally expanded and to have lower generation probabilities than equally common non-associated chains. Assigning TCR associations to individual alleles was difficult when HLA alleles, especially DR and DQ, strongly co-occurred. A later genetic analysis associated a missense DCLRE1C variant with V-gene and J-gene trimming of TCR beta chains, and an independent cohort replicated the association. A later analysis found that most CMV-associated TCR beta chains appeared HLA-restricted, with HLA associations seemingly driven largely by CMV exposure. The cohort was sequenced for TCR beta chains only, and without alpha or paired-chain data the features that could be detected were limited. It was suggested by the authors that the approach could potentially be generalized to other disease states and immunological phenotypes. A few of the identified cytomegalovirus-associated TCR beta chains were confirmed in vitro to be specific for cytomegalovirus antigens. In both the original and validation cohorts, the classifier was reported to diagnose cytomegalovirus status with high specificity and sensitivity. In an earlier analysis of fewer than 750 of the donors, most TCR beta V segments were observed in productive rearrangements about 87% or about 30% of the time, broadly matching IMGT annotations. HLA typing was unavailable for some donors at each locus, so association tests used only the typed subset. In a later analysis, TCR association rates were found to vary across HLA loci, with the most associated TCRs seen for DRB1 alleles and the fewest for HLA-C alleles. A total of fewer than 200 TCR beta chains were listed by the study as associated with cytomegalovirus. A cluster of highly shared sequence variants was judged likely to be a technical artifact of the sequencing pipeline. Compared with the approximately 700-donor mean, donors in an Asian-associated ancestry cluster had fewer N-insertions in productive TCRs, according to a later genetic analysis. The presence/absence analyses assumed that sequencing depth was roughly uniform across donors, and that assumption may not be true. For the cohort, immune exposure information was limited to CMV serostatus. Linkage disequilibrium might explain the correlated functional status among segregating V segments, but an unknown experimental factor could not be excluded. Several of the top co-occurrence clusters appeared to be linked to parvovirus B19, influenza, CMV and Epstein-Barr virus, according to a later analysis. A further reported finding was that TCR beta sequences accurately predicted the HLA-A and HLA-B alleles for most subjects in the first cohort.

Libraries were built with the immunoSEQ multiplex PCR assay. For the multiplex PCR, a mixture combining 60 forward primers for TCR Vbeta segments and 13 reverse primers for TCR Jbeta segments was used. The CDR3 region of rearranged TCR beta genes was amplified from genomic DNA with a multiplex PCR assay. On the Illumina HiSeq System, the amplified TCR beta libraries were sequenced as 87-base-pair reads. The paper's processing steps were these. In a later analysis, 70 million to 95 million unique TCR beta chains were counted across the 666 repertoires, and roughly 11 million of these chains were shared by at least two donors. To remove PCR and sequencing errors, raw reads were error-corrected and collapsed into unique sequences using a nearest-neighbor algorithm that merged closely related sequences. CDR3 sequences were aligned to IMGT reference sequences to assign V, D and J gene segments. Each retained sequence needed at least a six-nucleotide match to both a V gene segment and a J gene segment. Rearrangements were called productive when the CDR3 lacked stop codons and stayed in frame with V and J; all others were non-productive. CDR3 was defined according to IMGT convention as the region running from the second conserved V-encoded cysteine to the conserved J-encoded phenylalanine. The earlier analysis of about 560 of the donors excluded any sequence lacking an unambiguous match to a single V gene segment. An earlier analysis of several hundred of the donors called V segments functional above 56.7% productive rearrangements and segregating when the between-donor standard deviation exceeded 5%. To diagnose cytomegalovirus status from the catalog of TCR beta chain sequences, a statistical classification framework was built. V and J gene assignment, in a later analysis, came from comparing TCR nucleotide sequences with IMGT/GENE-DB human TR gene sequences. Using the TCRdist pipeline, a later analysis assigned CDR3 sequences along with most-parsimonious VDJ recombination scenarios. In a later analysis, every TCR beta chain was defined by the combination of its CDR3 amino acid sequence and its V-gene family, and reads without a unique V-gene family were dropped. In a later analysis, 550 to 650 highly shared, low-generation-probability nucleotide sequences were removed to address suspected cross-contamination and a sequencing artifact. A later analysis calculated a clonal expansion index for each public chain from normalized within-repertoire ranks of inferred template counts. Generation probabilities in a later analysis came from a VDJ recombination model fitted to out-of-frame rearrangements, and those results were checked against IGoR. In a later analysis, hypergeometric tests were used to score TCR-TCR, TCR-HLA and TCR-CMV co-occurrence, with a repertoire-size bias correction applied to TCR pairs. In a later analysis, false discovery rates were estimated by permuting HLA or CMV assignments 20 times. In a later analysis, co-occurring TCRs were grouped using DBSCAN, and TCRdist sequence similarity was added for clustering within HLA-allele-positive subsets. Repertoires with fewer than 30,000 or more than 120,000 public chains were left out of co-occurrence clustering, as were four to six repertoires with anomalous nucleotide sharing. The immuneACCESS repertoire file appears here via TCRdb, limited to in-frame rearrangements. These files lack a portion of the clones; in checked studies, under half of the deficit traces to unresolved V genes, and the cause of the others is not known. D and trimming come from the DNA, and the V and J calls and clone size come from that table. This sample gives around 190,000 clones in total; 60% to 80% of them show up just once. The ten largest clones take up approximately 3.1% of the sample.

The cohort was made up of roughly 670 healthy bone marrow donors. At the time of sampling, all cohort members were nominally healthy, though unrecorded immune exposures were likely present. The donor was CMV seropositive and belonged to the group of more than 250 seropositive cohort members. A peripheral blood sample was collected from each donor, and TCR beta sequencing was performed on peripheral blood mononuclear cells. The Qiagen DNeasy Blood Extraction Kit was used to extract genomic DNA from the blood cell samples. The clonotype comes from a woman aged 30 to 39 in good health and CMV-seropositive. The sample was PBMCs.

CDR3 protein: CASSLVGLNQPQHF. The sequence in DNA is TGTGCCAGCAGCTTAGTGGGGCTCAATCAGCCCCAGCATTTT. The rearrangement combines TRBV7-9 with TRBJ1-5; a weak D assignment points to TRBD1 (5 bases agree). The junction carries 7 bases between V and J, which are trimmed by 1 base and 3 bases respectively. The germline V gene encodes CDR1 SEHNR and CDR2 FQNEAQ (reference sequence). The CDR3 starts with the cysteine, ends with the phenylalanine, and has 14 residues. The CDR3 DNA has 42 bases and is translated from base 1.